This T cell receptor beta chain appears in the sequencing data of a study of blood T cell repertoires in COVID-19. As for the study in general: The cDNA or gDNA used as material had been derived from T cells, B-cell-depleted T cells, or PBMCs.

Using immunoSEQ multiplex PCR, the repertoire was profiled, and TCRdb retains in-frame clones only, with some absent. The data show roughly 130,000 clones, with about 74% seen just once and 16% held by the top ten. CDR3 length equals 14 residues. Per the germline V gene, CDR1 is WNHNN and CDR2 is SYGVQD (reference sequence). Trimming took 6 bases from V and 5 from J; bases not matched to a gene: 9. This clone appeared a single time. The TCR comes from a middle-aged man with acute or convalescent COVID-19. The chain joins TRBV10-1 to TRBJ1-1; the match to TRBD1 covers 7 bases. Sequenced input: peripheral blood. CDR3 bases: TGCGCCAGCAGAGCAGGGGGGTTGGGGACTGAAGCTTTCTTT. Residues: CASRAGGLGTEAFF.